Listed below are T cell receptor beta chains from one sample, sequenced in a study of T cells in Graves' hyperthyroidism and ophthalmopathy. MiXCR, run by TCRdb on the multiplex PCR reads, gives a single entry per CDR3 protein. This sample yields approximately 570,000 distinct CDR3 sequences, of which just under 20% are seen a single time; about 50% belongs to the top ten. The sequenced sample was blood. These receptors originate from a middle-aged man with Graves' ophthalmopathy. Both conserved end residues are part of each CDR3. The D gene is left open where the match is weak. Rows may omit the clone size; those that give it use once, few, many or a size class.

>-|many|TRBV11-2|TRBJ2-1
TGTGCCAGCAGCTTAGTTCGGAGCTCCTACAATGAGCAGTTCTTC
CASSLVRSSYNEQFF
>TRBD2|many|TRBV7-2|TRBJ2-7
TGTGCCAGCAGCGCTAGCGGGAACTCCTACGAGCAGTACTTC
CASSASGNSYEQYF
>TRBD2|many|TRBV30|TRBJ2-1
TGTGCCTGGAGTAGGCTAGCGGGGGGGCAGGGGCAGTTCTTC
CAWSRLAGGQGQFF
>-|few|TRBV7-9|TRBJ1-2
TGTGCCAGCAGCAGGGGGGACTCCCTTCCCTATGGCTACACCTTC
CASSRGDSLPYGYTF
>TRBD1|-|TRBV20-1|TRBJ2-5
TGCAGTGCGAACGACAGGGGCTGGGATCAAGAGACCCAGTACTTC
CSANDRGWDQETQYF
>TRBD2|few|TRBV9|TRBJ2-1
TGTGCCAGCAGCTCAAACGCTGGGACTAGCGGCCGGAGTGAGCAGTTCTTC
CASSSNAGTSGRSEQFF
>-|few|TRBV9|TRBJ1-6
TGTGCCAGCAGCGTAGGAGGGGGCTCCTATAATTCACCCCTCCACTTT
CASSVGGGSYNSPLHF
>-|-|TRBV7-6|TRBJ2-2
TGTGCCAGCAGCTTAGCACAGGGATACACCGGGGAGCTGTTTTTT
CASSLAQGYTGELFF
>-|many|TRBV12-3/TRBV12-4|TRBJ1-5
TGTGCCAGCACAGGGCTCAATCAGCCCCAGCATTTT
CASTGLNQPQHF
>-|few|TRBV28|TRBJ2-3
TGTGCCAGCAGTTCTGGAGGCACCCAGAGGGATACGCAGTATTTT
CASSSGGTQRDTQYF
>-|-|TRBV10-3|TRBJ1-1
TGTGCCATCAGCCTGACCGGGGGCTCGGAAGCTTTCTTT
CAISLTGGSEAFF
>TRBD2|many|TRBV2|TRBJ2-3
TGTGCCAGCGGTAGCGGGAGGGGGTCAGATACGCAGTATTTT
CASGSGRGSDTQYF
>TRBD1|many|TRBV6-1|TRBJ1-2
TGTGCCAGCAGTGAGGCAATGGGACAGGGTATGAATGGCTACACCTTC
CASSEAMGQGMNGYTF
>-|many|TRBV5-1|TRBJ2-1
TGCGCCAGCAGCTTGGAGGGACCCTCCTACAATGAGCAGTTCTTC
CASSLEGPSYNEQFF
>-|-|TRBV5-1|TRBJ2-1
TGCGCCAGCACCCGAGACGGCAGGGGTGCCTACAATGAGCAGTTCTTC
CASTRDGRGAYNEQFF
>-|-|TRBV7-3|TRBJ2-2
TGTGCCAGCAGCCCAGGGGCCCTGAACACCGGGGAGCTGTTTTTT
CASSPGALNTGELFF
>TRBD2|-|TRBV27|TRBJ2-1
TGTGCCAGCAGTTTGATGGCGGGAGTACGGAATGAGCAGTTCTTC
CASSLMAGVRNEQFF
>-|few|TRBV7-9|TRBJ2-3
TGTGCCAGCGGGCTAGGAGGTGGACTGGGGGATACGCAGTATTTT
CASGLGGGLGDTQYF
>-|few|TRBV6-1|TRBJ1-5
TGTGCCAGCAGTGACTTGCAGGGTCAGCCCCAGCATTTT
CASSDLQGQPQHF
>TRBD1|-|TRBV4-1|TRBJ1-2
TGCGCCAGCAGCCAAGATTTCGACAGGGGGCCGAACTATGGCTACACCTTC
CASSQDFDRGPNYGYTF
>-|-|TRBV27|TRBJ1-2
TGTGCCAGCAGTTTCCGGGGGGGATTAGGTGGCTACACCTTC
CASSFRGGLGGYTF
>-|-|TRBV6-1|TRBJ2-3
TGTGCCAGCAGGTTCCCTGGACAAGATACGCAGTATTTT
CASRFPGQDTQYF
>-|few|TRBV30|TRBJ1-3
TGTGCCTGGAGCCGTTCGGGGAATAAGGCTGGAAACACCATATATTTT
CAWSRSGNKAGNTIYF
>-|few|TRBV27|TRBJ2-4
TGTGCCAGCAGTTTGAGATATAGGCTCACGCAAAGTACGGCCAAAAACATTCAGTACTTC
CASSLRYRLTQSTAKNIQYF
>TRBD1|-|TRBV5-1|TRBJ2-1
TGCGCCAGCAGCTTTGAAAGGGGGCCCTACAATGAGCAGTTCTTC
CASSFERGPYNEQFF
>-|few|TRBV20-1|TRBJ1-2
TGCAGTGCTACCTCCGGCAGGAAAACCTATGGCTACACCTTC
CSATSGRKTYGYTF